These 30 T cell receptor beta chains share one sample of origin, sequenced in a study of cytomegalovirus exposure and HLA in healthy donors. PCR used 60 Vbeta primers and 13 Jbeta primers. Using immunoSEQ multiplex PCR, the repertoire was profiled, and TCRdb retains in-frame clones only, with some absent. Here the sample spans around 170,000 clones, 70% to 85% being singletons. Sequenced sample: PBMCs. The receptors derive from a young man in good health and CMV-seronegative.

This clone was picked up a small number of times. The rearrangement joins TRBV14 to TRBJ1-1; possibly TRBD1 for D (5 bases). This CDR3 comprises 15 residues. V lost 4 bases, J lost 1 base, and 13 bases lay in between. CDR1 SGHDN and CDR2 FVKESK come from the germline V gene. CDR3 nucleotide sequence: TGTGCCAGCAGCCCGCAAGGACACAGGAACACTGAAGCTTTCTTT. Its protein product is CASSPQGHRNTEAFF.

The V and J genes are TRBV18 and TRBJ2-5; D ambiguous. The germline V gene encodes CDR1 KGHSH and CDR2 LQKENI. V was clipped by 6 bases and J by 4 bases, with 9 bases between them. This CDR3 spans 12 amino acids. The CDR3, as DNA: TGTGCCAGCTCCCTGGTCGGAGAGACCCAGTACTTC. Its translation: CASSLVGETQYF.

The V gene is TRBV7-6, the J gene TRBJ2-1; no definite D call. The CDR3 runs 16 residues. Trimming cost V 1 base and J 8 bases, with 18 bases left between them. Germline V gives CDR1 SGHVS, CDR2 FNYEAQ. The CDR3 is CASSLGPGSKGYEQFF. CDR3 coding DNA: TGTGCCAGCAGCTTAGGCCCGGGTTCAAAAGGCTATGAGCAGTTCTTC.

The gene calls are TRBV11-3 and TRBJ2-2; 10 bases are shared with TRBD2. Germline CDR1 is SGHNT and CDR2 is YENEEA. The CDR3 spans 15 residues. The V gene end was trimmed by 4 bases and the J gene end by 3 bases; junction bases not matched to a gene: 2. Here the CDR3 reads CASSSGTSDTGELFF. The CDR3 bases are TGTGCCAGCAGCTCCGGGACTAGCGACACCGGGGAGCTGTTTTTT.

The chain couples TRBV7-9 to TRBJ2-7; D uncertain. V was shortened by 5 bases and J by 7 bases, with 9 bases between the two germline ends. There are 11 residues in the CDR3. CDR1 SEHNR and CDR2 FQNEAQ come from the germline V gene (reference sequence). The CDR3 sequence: CASSDLTEQYF. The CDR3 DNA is TGTGCCAGCAGCGACCTGACAGAGCAGTACTTC.

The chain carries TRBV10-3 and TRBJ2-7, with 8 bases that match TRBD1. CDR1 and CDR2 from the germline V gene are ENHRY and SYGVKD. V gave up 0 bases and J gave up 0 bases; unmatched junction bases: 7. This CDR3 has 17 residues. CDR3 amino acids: CAISESGQGRSSYEQYF. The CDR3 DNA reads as TGTGCCATCAGTGAGTCCGGACAGGGAAGAAGCTCCTACGAGCAGTACTTC.

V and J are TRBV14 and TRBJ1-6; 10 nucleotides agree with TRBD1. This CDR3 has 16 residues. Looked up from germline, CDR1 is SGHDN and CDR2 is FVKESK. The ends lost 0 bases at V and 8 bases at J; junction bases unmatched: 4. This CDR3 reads CASSQEGQGWYSPLHF. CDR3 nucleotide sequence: TGTGCCAGCAGCCAAGAGGGACAGGGGTGGTATTCACCCCTCCACTTT. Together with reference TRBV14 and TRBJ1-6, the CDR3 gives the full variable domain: EAGVTQFPSHSVIEKGQTVTLRCDPISGHDNLYWYRRVMGKEIKFLLHFVKESKQDESGMPNNRFLAERTGGTYSTLKVQPAELEDSGVYFCASSQEGQGWYSPLHFGNGTRLTVT.

The CDR3 DNA reads as TGTGCCAGCAGTGACCAGGGATTCAATGAGCAGTTCTTC. Translated: CASSDQGFNEQFF. V gene TRBV6-1 combines with J gene TRBJ2-1; a weak D match, TRBD1 (5 bases). Trimming pared 3 bases from V and 6 bases from J, leaving 9 bases between. From germline, CDR1 is MNHNS and CDR2 SASEGT. This CDR3 region has 13 residues.

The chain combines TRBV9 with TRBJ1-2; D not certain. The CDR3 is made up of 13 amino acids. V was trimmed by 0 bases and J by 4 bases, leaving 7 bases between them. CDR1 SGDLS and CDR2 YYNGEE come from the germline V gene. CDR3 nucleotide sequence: TGTGCCAGCAGCGTAGTGGCAAGCTATGGCTACACCTTC. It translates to CASSVVASYGYTF.

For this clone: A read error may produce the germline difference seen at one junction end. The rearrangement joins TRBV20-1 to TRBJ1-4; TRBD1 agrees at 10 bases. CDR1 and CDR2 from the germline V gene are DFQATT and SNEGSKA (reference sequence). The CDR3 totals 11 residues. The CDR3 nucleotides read TGCAGTGCTAGCCGGACAGGGGGGACCATTTTT. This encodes CSASRTGGTIF.

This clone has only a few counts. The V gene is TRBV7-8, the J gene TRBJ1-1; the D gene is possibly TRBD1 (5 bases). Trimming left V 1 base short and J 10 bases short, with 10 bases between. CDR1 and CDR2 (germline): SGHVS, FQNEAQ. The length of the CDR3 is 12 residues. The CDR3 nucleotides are TGTGCCAGCAGCTTAGGAAGGGGTGGAGCTTTCTTT. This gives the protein CASSLGRGGAFF.

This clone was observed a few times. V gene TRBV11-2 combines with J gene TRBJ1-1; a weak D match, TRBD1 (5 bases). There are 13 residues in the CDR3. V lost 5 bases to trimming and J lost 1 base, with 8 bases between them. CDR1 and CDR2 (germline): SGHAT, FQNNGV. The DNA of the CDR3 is TGTGCCAGCAGCCGACAGTCGAACACTGAAGCTTTCTTT. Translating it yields CASSRQSNTEAFF.

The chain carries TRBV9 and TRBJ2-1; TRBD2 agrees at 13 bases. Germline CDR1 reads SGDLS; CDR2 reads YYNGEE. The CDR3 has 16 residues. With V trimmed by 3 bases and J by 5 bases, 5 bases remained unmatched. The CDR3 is CASSALAGGFNNEQFF. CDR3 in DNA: TGTGCCAGCAGCGCACTAGCGGGGGGGTTCAACAATGAGCAGTTCTTC.

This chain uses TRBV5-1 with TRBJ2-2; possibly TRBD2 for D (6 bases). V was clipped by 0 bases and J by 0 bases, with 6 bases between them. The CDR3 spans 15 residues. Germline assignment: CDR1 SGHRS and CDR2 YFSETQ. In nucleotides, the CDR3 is TGCGCCAGCAGCTTGGGGGGGGCGAACACCGGGGAGCTGTTTTTT. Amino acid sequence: CASSLGGANTGELFF. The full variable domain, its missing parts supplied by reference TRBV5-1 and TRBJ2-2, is KAGVTQTPRYLIKTRGQQVTLSCSPISGHRSVSWYQQTPGQGLQFLFEYFSETQRNKGNFPGRFSGRQFSNSRSEMNVSTLELGDSALYLCASSLGGANTGELFFGEGSRLTVL.

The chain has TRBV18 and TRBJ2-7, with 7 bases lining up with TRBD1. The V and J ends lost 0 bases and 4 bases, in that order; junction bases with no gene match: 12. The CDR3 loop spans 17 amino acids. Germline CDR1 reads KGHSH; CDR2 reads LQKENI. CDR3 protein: CASSPPYITGVRYEQYF. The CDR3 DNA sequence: TGTGCCAGCTCACCACCATATATCACAGGGGTAAGGTACGAGCAGTACTTC.

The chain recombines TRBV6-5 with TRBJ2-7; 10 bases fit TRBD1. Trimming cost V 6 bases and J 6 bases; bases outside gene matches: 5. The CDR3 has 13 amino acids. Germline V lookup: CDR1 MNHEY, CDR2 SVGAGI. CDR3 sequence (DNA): TGTGCCAGCAGGACAGGGGGCTATACCGAGCAGTACTTC. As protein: CASRTGGYTEQYF.

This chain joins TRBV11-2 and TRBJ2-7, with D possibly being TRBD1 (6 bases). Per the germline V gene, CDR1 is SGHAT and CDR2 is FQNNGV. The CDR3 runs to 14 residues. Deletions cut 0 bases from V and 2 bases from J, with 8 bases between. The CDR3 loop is CASSLERTAYEQYF. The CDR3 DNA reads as TGTGCCAGCAGCTTAGAGCGGACAGCCTACGAGCAGTACTTC.

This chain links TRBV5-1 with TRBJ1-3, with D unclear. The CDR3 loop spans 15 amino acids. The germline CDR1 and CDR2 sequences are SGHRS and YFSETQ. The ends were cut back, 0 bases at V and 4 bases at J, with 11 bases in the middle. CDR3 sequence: CASSLDIMRGNTIYF. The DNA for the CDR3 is TGCGCCAGCAGCTTGGATATCATGAGGGGAAACACCATATATTTT. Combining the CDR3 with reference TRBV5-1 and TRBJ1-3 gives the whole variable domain KAGVTQTPRYLIKTRGQQVTLSCSPISGHRSVSWYQQTPGQGLQFLFEYFSETQRNKGNFPGRFSGRQFSNSRSEMNVSTLELGDSALYLCASSLDIMRGNTIYFGEGSWLTVV.

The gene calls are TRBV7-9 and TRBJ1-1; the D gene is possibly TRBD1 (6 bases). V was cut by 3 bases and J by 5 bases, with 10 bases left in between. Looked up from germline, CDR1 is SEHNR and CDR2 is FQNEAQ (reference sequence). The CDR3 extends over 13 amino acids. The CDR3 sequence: CASSFPGVTEAFF. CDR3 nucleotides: TGTGCCAGCAGCTTCCCAGGGGTTACTGAAGCTTTCTTT.

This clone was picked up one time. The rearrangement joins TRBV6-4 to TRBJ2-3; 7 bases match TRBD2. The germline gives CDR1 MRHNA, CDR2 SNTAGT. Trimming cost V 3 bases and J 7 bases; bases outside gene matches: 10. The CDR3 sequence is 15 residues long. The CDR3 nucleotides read TGTGCCAGCAGTGAGGGGAGCGGGGAACCCAATACGCAGTATTTT. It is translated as CASSEGSGEPNTQYF.

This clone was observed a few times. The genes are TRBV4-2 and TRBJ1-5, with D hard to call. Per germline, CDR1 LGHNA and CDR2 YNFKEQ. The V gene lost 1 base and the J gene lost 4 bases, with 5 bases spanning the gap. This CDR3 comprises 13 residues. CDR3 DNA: TGTGCCAGCAGCCAAGTCCCGAATCAGCCCCAGCATTTT. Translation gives CASSQVPNQPQHF.

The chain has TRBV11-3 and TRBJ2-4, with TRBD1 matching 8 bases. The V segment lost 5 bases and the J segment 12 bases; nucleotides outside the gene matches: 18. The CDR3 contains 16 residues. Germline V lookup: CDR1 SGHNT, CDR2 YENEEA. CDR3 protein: CASSNPLGRGQYDQYF. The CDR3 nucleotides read TGTGCCAGCAGCAACCCTCTGGGCAGGGGGCAGTATGATCAGTACTTC.

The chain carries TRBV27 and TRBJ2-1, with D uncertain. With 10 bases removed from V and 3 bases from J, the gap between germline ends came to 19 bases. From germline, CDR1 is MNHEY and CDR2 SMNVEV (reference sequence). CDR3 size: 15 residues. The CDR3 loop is CATKEPFLFYNEQFF. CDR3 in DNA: TGTGCCACCAAGGAGCCATTCCTTTTCTACAATGAGCAGTTCTTC.

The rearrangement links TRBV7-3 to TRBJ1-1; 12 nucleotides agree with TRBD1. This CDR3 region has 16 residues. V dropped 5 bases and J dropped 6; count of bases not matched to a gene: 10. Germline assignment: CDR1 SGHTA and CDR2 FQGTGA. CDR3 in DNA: TGTGCCAGCAGCCCGCGTCCGGGACAGGGGGCATCTGAAGCTTTCTTT. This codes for CASSPRPGQGASEAFF. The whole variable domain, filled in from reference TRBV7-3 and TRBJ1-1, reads GAGVSQTPSNKVTEKGKYVELRCDPISGHTALYWYRQSLGQGPEFLIYFQGTGAADDSGLPNDRFFAVRPEGSVSTLKIQRTERGDSAVYLCASSPRPGQGASEAFFGQGTRLTVV.

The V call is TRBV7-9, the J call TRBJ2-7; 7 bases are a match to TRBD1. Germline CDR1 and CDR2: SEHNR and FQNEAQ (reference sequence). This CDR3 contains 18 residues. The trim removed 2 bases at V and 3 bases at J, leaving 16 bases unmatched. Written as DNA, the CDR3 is TGTGCCAGCAGCTTATGGGGACCAGACAGGGTGGGCGGCTACGAGCAGTACTTC. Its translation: CASSLWGPDRVGGYEQYF.

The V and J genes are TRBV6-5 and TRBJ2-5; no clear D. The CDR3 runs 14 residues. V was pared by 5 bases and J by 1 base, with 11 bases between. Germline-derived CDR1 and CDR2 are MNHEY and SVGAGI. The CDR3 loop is CASSPLLIQETQYF. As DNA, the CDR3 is TGTGCCAGCAGTCCACTTCTAATCCAAGAGACCCAGTACTTC.

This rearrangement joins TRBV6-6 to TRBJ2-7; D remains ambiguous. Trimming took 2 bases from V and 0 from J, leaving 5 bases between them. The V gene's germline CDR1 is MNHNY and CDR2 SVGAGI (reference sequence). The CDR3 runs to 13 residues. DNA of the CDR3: TGTGCCAGCAGTTACCCTAGCTCCTACGAGCAGTACTTC. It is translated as CASSYPSSYEQYF.

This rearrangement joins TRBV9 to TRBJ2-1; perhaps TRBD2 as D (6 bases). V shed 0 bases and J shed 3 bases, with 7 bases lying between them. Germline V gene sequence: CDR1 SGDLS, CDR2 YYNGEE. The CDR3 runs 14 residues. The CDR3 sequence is CASSVAEGYNEQFF. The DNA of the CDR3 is TGTGCCAGCAGCGTAGCGGAGGGCTACAATGAGCAGTTCTTC.

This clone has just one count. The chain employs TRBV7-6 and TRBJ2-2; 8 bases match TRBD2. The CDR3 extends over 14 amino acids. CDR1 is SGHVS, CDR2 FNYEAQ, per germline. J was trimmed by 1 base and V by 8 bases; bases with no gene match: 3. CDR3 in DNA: TGTGCCAGCTTACTAGCGGTGAACACCGGGGAGCTGTTTTTT. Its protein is CASLLAVNTGELFF.

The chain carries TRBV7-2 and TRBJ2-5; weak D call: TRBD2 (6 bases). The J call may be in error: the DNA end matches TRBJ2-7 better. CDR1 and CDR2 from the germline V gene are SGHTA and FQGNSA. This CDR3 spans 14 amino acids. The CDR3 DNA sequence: TGTGCCAGCTGTATACAGGAGGGCTTATACGAGCAGTACTTC. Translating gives CASCIQEGLYEQYF.